This is a list of T cell receptor beta chains from one sample in a study of lymphopenia after photon versus proton radiotherapy. Clones were read by immunoSEQ multiplex PCR, and TCRdb kept only the in-frame ones, dropping some. The table includes about 65,000 clones, about 89% detected once. The source was peripheral blood, collected from a patient treated with proton-based radiotherapy. The receptors here all came from a man older than 75 with esophageal cancer. Both conserved end residues are part of each CDR3. Each record gives: clone size, D gene, V gene, J gene, CDR3 length, CDR3 DNA, CDR3 protein. The D gene is left open where the match is weak. Not every row has a clone size; where given, it reads once, few, many or a size class.

-,TRBD1,TRBV19,TRBJ1-2,14,TGTGCCAGTAGCAGGGGGCCGGTTAACTATGGCTACACCTTC,CASSRGPVNYGYTF
-,-,TRBV4-3,TRBJ1-2,16,TGCGCCAGCAGCCAAGTGAACCGGGGGGATTTCTATGGCTACACCTTC,CASSQVNRGDFYGYTF
-,TRBD2,TRBV7-8,TRBJ2-1,15,TGTGCCAGCAGCTTGACTAGCGGGAGGGCCGGTGAGCAGTTCTTC,CASSLTSGRAGEQFF
-,-,TRBV27,TRBJ1-3,22,TGTGCCAGCAGTTTGGGGGACCCGAAAGAGGACCCTCTCTGGGAAACTGGAAACACCATATATTTT,CASSLGDPKEDPLWETGNTIYF
-,-,TRBV4-2,TRBJ1-5,14,TGTGCCAGCAGCCAAGAGGCAGGGTTGCAGCCCCAGCATTTT,CASSQEAGLQPQHF
-,-,TRBV9,TRBJ2-7,14,TGTGCCAGCAGCAGGGGGGGCGAGATTTACGAGCAGTACTTC,CASSRGGEIYEQYF
once,-,TRBV5-4,TRBJ2-5,15,TGTGCCAGCAGCTTAAATGGTAGGGGCGAAGAGACCCAGTACTTC,CASSLNGRGEETQYF
few,TRBD2,TRBV5-6,TRBJ2-7,15,TGTGCCAGCAGCTTGCGGACTAGCGGATTCTACGAGCAGTACTTC,CASSLRTSGFYEQYF
-,TRBD1,TRBV14,TRBJ2-7,14,TGTGCCAGCAGCTCCGGGACAGGGGTTTACGAGCAGTACTTC,CASSSGTGVYEQYF
-,-,TRBV19,TRBJ1-1,13,TGTGCCAGTAGTAGAGGGCGGGAAACTGAAGCTTTCTTT,CASSRGRETEAFF
-,TRBD1,TRBV11-3,TRBJ2-6,17,TGTGCCAGCAGCCCGCGGACAGGCTACTCTGGGGCCAACGTCCTGACTTTC,CASSPRTGYSGANVLTF
-,-,TRBV7-8,TRBJ2-1,12,TGTGCCAGCAGCTTAAACATAAATGAGCAGTTCTTC,CASSLNINEQFF
-,TRBD2,TRBV2,TRBJ2-1,16,TGTGCCAGCAGTGAAGGGCTAGCGGGACCCTACAATGAGCAGTTCTTC,CASSEGLAGPYNEQFF
-,-,TRBV27,TRBJ2-1,13,TGTGCCAGCAGTTTCCCCGGCGGAAATGAGCAGTTCTTC,CASSFPGGNEQFF
few,-,TRBV4-3,TRBJ2-2,16,TGCGCCAGCAGCCAAAATTTTCAGCAGGTCACCGGGGAGCTGTTTTTT,CASSQNFQQVTGELFF
-,-,TRBV29-1,TRBJ2-2,15,TGCAGTGTTTCCCGGGGTGGAAGCTTCACCGGGGAGCTGTTTTTT,CSVSRGGSFTGELFF
-,-,TRBV7-2,TRBJ2-3,17,TGTGCCAGCAGCTTAGCGGGGGGCGGGAGTGGCCCAGATACGCAGTATTTT,CASSLAGGGSGPDTQYF
-,-,TRBV11-2,TRBJ2-5,15,TGTGCCAGCAGCCCTCAGATTGATGTACAAGAGACCCAGTACTTC,CASSPQIDVQETQYF
-,-,TRBV21-1,TRBJ2-7,12,TGTGCCATCAAAGCGGCCGCCTACGAGCAGTACTTC,CAIKAAAYEQYF
-,-,TRBV27,TRBJ1-1,14,TGTGCCAGCCTGCCCTCTCGGCGGCTGTCTGAAGCTTTCTTT,CASLPSRRLSEAFF
-,-,TRBV5-1,TRBJ2-6,16,TGCGCCAGCAGCTTTTACAGAGTCTCTGGGGCCAACGTCCTGACTTTC,CASSFYRVSGANVLTF
-,-,TRBV7-2,TRBJ1-5,14,TGTGCCAGCAGCGCCAACGGGGGAAATCAGCCCCAGCATTTT,CASSANGGNQPQHF
-,-,TRBV5-4,TRBJ2-1,16,TGTGCCAGCAGGAAGGGGGCTAGCGGAATTAAAAATGAGCAGTTCTTC,CASRKGASGIKNEQFF
-,-,TRBV6-4,TRBJ1-5,15,TGTGCCAGCAGTGACCGGGGCCGAGTCAATCAGCCCCAGCATTTT,CASSDRGRVNQPQHF
-,TRBD1,TRBV27,TRBJ1-4,15,TGTGCCAGCAGTCGTAGGGACAGTGAAAATGAAAAACTGTTTTTT,CASSRRDSENEKLFF
once,-,TRBV7-8,TRBJ2-2,12,TGTGCCAGCAGCCGAGGAACCGGGGAGCTGTTTTTT,CASSRGTGELFF
-,TRBD1,TRBV28,TRBJ2-7,17,TGTGCCAGCAGTTTACCCCCCGGGACAGGGGGTCCCTACGAGCAGTACTTC,CASSLPPGTGGPYEQYF
-,-,TRBV15,TRBJ2-4,16,TGTGCCACCAGCAGAGGAGGCGGGATAGCCAAAAACATTCAGTACTTC,CATSRGGGIAKNIQYF
-,TRBD1,TRBV11-2,TRBJ1-2,18,TGTGCCAGCAGCCCCCACAATACTTACGGACAGGTAGGGTATGGCTACACCTTC,CASSPHNTYGQVGYGYTF
-,-,TRBV30,TRBJ1-4,14,TGTGCCTGGAGTGTGGGACGGCCTAATGAAAAACTGTTTTTT,CAWSVGRPNEKLFF
-,-,TRBV15,TRBJ1-1,15,TGTGCCACCAGCAGAGATCTAGAGGGGACGACTGAAGCTTTCTTT,CATSRDLEGTTEAFF
-,TRBD2,TRBV27,TRBJ2-1,14,TGTGCCAGCAGTTTATATCCTAGCGGGGGGCGGCAGTTCTTC,CASSLYPSGGRQFF
-,-,TRBV7-2,TRBJ2-7,14,TGTGCCAGCAGCCTCCGACTAGTCGATCTCGAGCAGTACTTC,CASSLRLVDLEQYF
-,-,TRBV5-1,TRBJ1-4,16,TGCGCCAGCAGCTTGGGGCCTTGGGGGTTGGGTGAAAAACTGTTTTTT,CASSLGPWGLGEKLFF
-,-,TRBV27,TRBJ1-1,13,TGTGCCAGCAGTTTACAGGGCGGCACTGAAGCTTTCTTT,CASSLQGGTEAFF
few,TRBD2,TRBV4-1,TRBJ2-3,16,TGCGCCAGCAGCCAGGCTAGCGGGAGGGGCACAGATACGCAGTATTTT,CASSQASGRGTDTQYF
-,-,TRBV9,TRBJ1-1,14,TGTGCCAGCAGCGAACCACAAGGTGCCACTGAAGCTTTCTTT,CASSEPQGATEAFF
-,TRBD1,TRBV30,TRBJ1-5,16,TGTGCCTGGAGTCCAACCGGGACAGCCTTCAATCAGCCCCAGCATTTT,CAWSPTGTAFNQPQHF
-,-,TRBV25-1,TRBJ2-1,16,TGTGCCAGCAGTGGTGTGGGGAGCGGAGGTTACAATGAGCAGTTCTTC,CASSGVGSGGYNEQFF
-,-,TRBV29-1,TRBJ2-1,19,TGCAGCGTTGAAGACCGCCTTCGCCGACGCGCCCAAGCCGTCAATGAGCAGTTCTTC,CSVEDRLRRRAQAVNEQFF
-,TRBD1,TRBV19,TRBJ2-6,19,TGTGCCAGTAGCATAAAGGGACAGGGGGAGGGCTCTGGGGCCAACGTCCTGACTTTC,CASSIKGQGEGSGANVLTF
-,-,TRBV5-4,TRBJ2-5,12,TGTGCCAGCAGCTCACAAGAACAGACCCAGTACTTC,CASSSQEQTQYF
-,TRBD2,TRBV6-1,TRBJ2-3,15,TGTGCCACCACAGGACTAGCGGGAGGGATAGATACGCAGTATTTT,CATTGLAGGIDTQYF
-,TRBD1,TRBV9,TRBJ2-1,15,TGTGCCAGCAGCGTTCAGGGGGCAAACTACAATGAGCAGTTCTTC,CASSVQGANYNEQFF
-,-,TRBV5-5,TRBJ1-1,13,TGTGCCAGCAGCTTGGCAGGGAGCACTGAAGCTTTCTTT,CASSLAGSTEAFF
few,-,TRBV18,TRBJ2-7,13,TGTGCCAGCTCACCACCGGAAGGAAGCGAGCAGTACTTC,CASSPPEGSEQYF
-,TRBD2,TRBV5-5,TRBJ2-3,16,TGTGCCAGCAGCCTAAGGATGGCGGGGGGCACAGATACGCAGTATTTT,CASSLRMAGGTDTQYF
once,-,TRBV7-8,TRBJ2-3,15,TGTGCCAGCAGAAGTCCAGGGGCATTGTCAGATACGCAGTATTTT,CASRSPGALSDTQYF
-,-,TRBV11-2,TRBJ2-7,16,TGTGCCAGCAGCTTAGGCCCGGGGCTAAAGAACTACGAGCAGTACTTC,CASSLGPGLKNYEQYF
-,-,TRBV5-5,TRBJ1-1,16,TGTGCCAGCAGCTTGAGGACCGGGACACAGAACACTGAAGCTTTCTTT,CASSLRTGTQNTEAFF
-,-,TRBV5-5,TRBJ2-7,14,TGTGCCAGCAGCAAGGGACGGCACTACTACGAGCAGTACTTC,CASSKGRHYYEQYF
once,-,TRBV4-1,TRBJ1-1,16,TGCGCCAGCAGCCAAGAGGTTGGTGGGCTTAACACTGAAGCTTTCTTT,CASSQEVGGLNTEAFF
-,-,TRBV19,TRBJ1-1,13,TGTGCCAGTAGTATGACAGCGAACACTGAAGCTTTCTTT,CASSMTANTEAFF
-,-,TRBV7-2,TRBJ2-7,13,TGTGCCAGCAGCCCTCGGGGTCCCTACGAGCAGTACTTC,CASSPRGPYEQYF
once,TRBD2,TRBV2,TRBJ2-2,16,TGTGCCAGCTCGACAGCGGGAGAGGCGAACACCGGGGAGCTGTTTTTT,CASSTAGEANTGELFF
-,-,TRBV27,TRBJ2-7,16,TGTGCCAGCAGTTTGACCGAGACACCCTCGCTACGCGAGCAGTACTTC,CASSLTETPSLREQYF
-,-,TRBV5-1,TRBJ1-2,14,TGCGCCAGCAGCTCCGACAGCGGGCACTATGGCTACACCTTC,CASSSDSGHYGYTF